The 29 T cell receptor beta chains presented below share a single source sample, sequenced in a study of blood T cell repertoires in COVID-19. Sequenced by immunoSEQ multiplex PCR; TCRdb stores in-frame clones only, minus some. The table has fewer than 250,000 clones, around 83% seen once. The sample taken for sequencing was PBMCs or T cells enriched from blood (not recorded which). Receptor source: a woman in her forties in a cohort exposed to, infected with or recovered from COVID-19 (not recorded which).

The V gene is TRBV29-1, the J gene TRBJ1-1; TRBD1 matches 11 bases. Per germline, CDR1 SQVTM and CDR2 ANQGSEA. The CDR3 consists of 13 residues. V gave up 7 bases and J gave up 5 bases; unmatched junction bases: 6. CDR3 protein: CSAMDRGLTEAFF. The CDR3 DNA reads as TGCAGCGCTATGGACAGGGGGCTAACTGAAGCTTTCTTT.

The V call is TRBV2, the J call TRBJ2-7, with D maybe TRBD1 (6 bases). The CDR3 runs 15 residues. The V gene lost 5 bases and the J gene lost 4 bases, with 18 bases spanning the gap. Germline assignment: CDR1 SNHLY and CDR2 FYNNEI. The CDR3 DNA reads as TGTGCCAGCAGTTACTATTCGATACAGGGTTACGAGCAGTACTTC. Translated, it gives CASSYYSIQGYEQYF.

The rearrangement uses TRBV13 and TRBJ1-2; no firm D call. The CDR3 sequence is 14 residues long. Trimming removed 2 bases from V and 0 bases from J, with 7 bases in between. The germline V gene encodes CDR1 PRHDT and CDR2 FYEKMQ (reference sequence). The CDR3 is CASSLKTANYGYTF. Here the CDR3 DNA reads TGTGCCAGCAGCTTAAAAACAGCTAACTATGGCTACACCTTC.

The CDR3 reads CAISDQGKGRKTEAFF. CDR3 DNA sequence: TGTGCCATCAGTGACCAGGGCAAAGGAAGGAAGACTGAAGCTTTCTTT. The chain carries TRBV10-3 and TRBJ1-1, with a tentative D call TRBD1 (5 bases). Trimming pared 3 bases from V and 5 bases from J, leaving 19 bases between. Germline assignment: CDR1 ENHRY and CDR2 SYGVKD. CDR3 length equals 16 residues.

V is TRBV27 and J is TRBJ2-2; possible D gene TRBD1, 6 bases. Trimming left V 5 bases short and J 4 bases short, with 20 bases between. CDR3 length equals 17 residues. Germline-derived CDR1 and CDR2 are MNHEY and SMNVEV (reference sequence). CDR3 residues: CASSIIRQDERTGELFF. Here the CDR3 DNA reads TGTGCCAGCAGTATCATACGACAGGACGAGCGCACCGGGGAGCTGTTTTTT.

The chain joins TRBV2 to TRBJ1-6; D might be TRBD1 (5 bases). The CDR3 spans 15 residues. CDR1 and CDR2 (germline): SNHLY, FYNNEI. Trimming took off 5 bases at V and 7 bases at J, with 15 bases between the two ends. The CDR3 nucleotides read TGTGCCAGCAGTCGTGAAGGGGCCCTAAATTCACCCCTCCACTTT. It specifies CASSREGALNSPLHF.

This clone showed up just a few times. The CDR3, as DNA: TGCAGCGTTGAAGTCCCGACAGGGGCCCTTGCGATCGGGGACACCTTC. Its protein is CSVEVPTGALAIGDTF. The chain couples TRBV29-1 to TRBJ1-2; 8 bases are shared with TRBD1. This CDR3 region has 16 residues. Germline CDR1 is SQVTM and CDR2 is ANQGSEA. Unmatched junction bases numbered 19, after V lost 1 base and J lost 12 bases.

This clone was seen a few times. The chain carries TRBV29-1 and TRBJ2-2; 7 bases fit TRBD2. CDR1 is SQVTM and CDR2 is ANQGSEA in the germline V gene. V gave up 0 bases and J gave up 0 bases; unmatched junction bases: 7. This CDR3 contains 17 residues. The chain's CDR3 is CSVEERRRESNTGELFF. In DNA form, the CDR3 reads TGCAGCGTTGAAGAGAGGAGGCGGGAGTCGAACACCGGGGAGCTGTTTTTT.

The chain joins TRBV6-5 to TRBJ2-2, with 7 positions matching TRBD1. The CDR3 spans 15 residues. Per germline, CDR1 MNHEY and CDR2 SVGAGI. The V and J ends lost 5 bases and 5 bases, in that order; junction bases with no gene match: 8. The CDR3, as DNA: TGTGCCAGCAGTCCGGGACAGATTACTACCGGGGAGCTGTTTTTT. This encodes CASSPGQITTGELFF.

The chain links TRBV5-5 to TRBJ2-7; 8 positions match TRBD1. After removal of 2 bases from V and 4 bases from J, the junction contained 14 bases not matched to a gene. This CDR3 is built from 17 residues. Germline-derived CDR1 and CDR2 are SGHKS and YYEKEE (reference sequence). The CDR3 DNA sequence: TGTGCCAGCAGCTTCCACCTCTTCGGCCGGACAGGGTACGAGCAGTACTTC. Protein sequence: CASSFHLFGRTGYEQYF. The complete variable domain, with remaining parts taken from reference TRBV5-5 and TRBJ2-7, reads DAGVTQSPTHLIKTRGQQVTLRCSPISGHKSVSWYQQVLGQGPQFIFQYYEKEERGRGNFPDRFSARQFPNYSSELNVNALLLGDSALYLCASSFHLFGRTGYEQYFGPGTRLTVT.

The V and J genes are TRBV29-1 and TRBJ2-7; 11 nucleotides agree with TRBD1. The CDR3 totals 13 residues. Germline V gives CDR1 SQVTM, CDR2 ANQGSEA. V lost 4 bases, J lost 4 bases, and 3 bases stayed unmatched. Written as DNA, the CDR3 is TGCAGCGTTGGGACAGGGGGCCCTTACGAGCAGTACTTC. Protein product: CSVGTGGPYEQYF.

This sequence joins TRBV18 and TRBJ1-5, with 7 positions matching TRBD1. Germline-derived CDR1 and CDR2 are KGHSH and LQKENI. The CDR3 has 15 residues. V gave up 2 bases and J gave up 6 bases; unmatched junction bases: 7. CDR3 DNA sequence: TGTGCCAGCTCACCAGGGCAGGGGGGAGGTCAGCCCCAGCATTTT. Amino acids: CASSPGQGGGQPQHF.

The chain couples TRBV27 to TRBJ2-7, with 11 bases matching TRBD2. Trimming cost V 4 bases and J 4 bases; bases outside gene matches: 6. Per germline, CDR1 MNHEY and CDR2 SMNVEV (reference sequence). The CDR3 is made up of 15 amino acids. The CDR3 sequence: CASSSLSGGAYEQYF. DNA for the CDR3: TGTGCCAGCAGTTCACTTAGCGGGGGGGCTTACGAGCAGTACTTC.

This rearrangement joins TRBV13 to TRBJ2-3; 12 positions match TRBD2. Trimming removed 3 bases from V and 7 bases from J; junction bases left unmatched: 2. CDR3 length: 14 residues. The V gene's germline CDR1 is PRHDT and CDR2 FYEKMQ (reference sequence). The CDR3 spells CASSFTSGGNTQYF. DNA for the CDR3: TGTGCCAGCAGCTTCACTAGCGGGGGGAATACGCAGTATTTT.

The chain is built from TRBV5-5 and TRBJ1-1; D is possibly TRBD1 (5 bases). The CDR3 runs 11 residues. Germline loops: CDR1 SGHKS, CDR2 YYEKEE (reference sequence). The V gene lost 1 base and the J gene lost 10 bases, with 8 bases spanning the gap. The CDR3 loop is CASSLMDTAFF. Written as DNA, the CDR3 is TGTGCCAGCAGCTTGATGGACACAGCTTTCTTT.

The V and J genes are TRBV27 and TRBJ2-2; D is unresolved. Germline CDR1 and CDR2: MNHEY and SMNVEV (reference sequence). This CDR3 comprises 14 residues. Deletions cut 8 bases from V and 2 bases from J, with 12 bases between. Here the CDR3 reads CASRNRGNTGELFF. DNA of the CDR3: TGTGCCAGCCGAAACCGTGGCAACACCGGGGAGCTGTTTTTT.

The rearrangement joins TRBV10-3 to TRBJ2-1, with TRBD2 identical over 10 bases. Germline V gives CDR1 ENHRY, CDR2 SYGVKD. V gave up 3 bases and J gave up 7 bases; unmatched junction bases: 15. This CDR3 spans 18 amino acids. The CDR3 coding sequence is TGTGCCATCAGTGAAAGGACTGGACTAGCGGTTGGGGGGAATGAGCAGTTCTTC. The encoded protein is CAISERTGLAVGGNEQFF.

The CDR3 loop is CASAAGRAYTNEQFF. The CDR3 DNA sequence: TGTGCCAGCGCCGCCGGGAGGGCCTATACCAATGAGCAGTTCTTC. The chain uses TRBV2 and TRBJ2-1, with 8 bases lining up with TRBD2. The length of the CDR3 is 15 residues. V shed 8 bases and J 6 bases; nucleotides not matched to a gene: 12. CDR1 is SNHLY, CDR2 FYNNEI, per germline. The full variable domain, with the rest looked up from reference TRBV2 and TRBJ2-1, is EPEVTQTPSHQVTQMGQEVILRCVPISNHLYFYWYRQILGQKVEFLVSFYNNEISEKSEIFDDQFSVERPDGSNFTLKIRSTKLEDSAMYFCASAAGRAYTNEQFFGPGTRLTVL.

This chain connects TRBV5-1 to TRBJ2-3, with D possibly matching TRBD2 (7 bases). Germline assignment: CDR1 SGHRS and CDR2 YFSETQ. Trimming stripped 4 bases from V and 1 base from J, with 13 bases between. The CDR3 totals 15 residues. In nucleotides, the CDR3 is TGCGCCAGCAGCCCTGCGGGGGCGGGCACAGATACGCAGTATTTT. This sequence encodes CASSPAGAGTDTQYF.

This clone was seen only once. The chain is built from TRBV6-5 and TRBJ2-1; tentatively, D is TRBD2 (6 bases). Germline assignment: CDR1 MNHEY and CDR2 SVGAGI. The CDR3 totals 14 residues. Deletions cut 6 bases from V and 5 bases from J, with 14 bases between. The CDR3 spells CASRSGDVHNEQFF. CDR3 nucleotide sequence: TGTGCCAGCAGGTCGGGGGACGTCCACAATGAGCAGTTCTTC.

The rearrangement joins TRBV20-1 to TRBJ2-1; the match to TRBD1 covers 9 bases. J lost 7 bases, V lost 3 bases, and 7 bases had no gene match. The germline CDR1 and CDR2 sequences are DFQATT and SNEGSKA (reference sequence). This CDR3 contains 14 residues. The CDR3 bases are TGCAGTGCTAGTCGACAGGGGGTGAGGAATGAGCAGTTCTTC. It is translated as CSASRQGVRNEQFF.

The CDR3 coding sequence is TGTGCTAGTGGTACAACGTCCGGGACAGGGGAGGTAGGATCCCAAAACATTCAGTACTTC. The encoded protein is CASGTTSGTGEVGSQNIQYF. V and J are TRBV12-5 and TRBJ2-4; TRBD1 aligns across 10 bases. Germline lookup yields CDR1 LGHNT and CDR2 FRNRAP. V shed 5 bases, J shed 5 bases, and the junction held 21 bases outside the gene matches. This CDR3 comprises 20 residues.

This clone was seen a single time. The V and J genes are TRBV29-1 and TRBJ1-1, with D uncertain. The CDR3 length is 11 residues. V lost 7 bases and J lost 11, with 17 bases in between. Germline V gene sequence: CDR1 SQVTM, CDR2 ANQGSEA. In DNA, the CDR3 is TGCAGCGGGGTGACGAAGGGAGAGGCTTTCTTT. This encodes CSGVTKGEAFF. Variable domain in full (rest from reference TRBV29-1 and TRBJ1-1): SAVISQKPSRDICQRGTSLTIQCQVDSQVTMMFWYRQQPGQSLTLIATANQGSEATYESGFVIDKFPISRPNLTFSTLTVSNMSPEDSSIYLCSGVTKGEAFFGQGTRLTVV.

This chain links TRBV4-2 with TRBJ1-5; a weak D match, TRBD1 (5 bases). This CDR3 is built from 16 residues. CDR1 is LGHNA, CDR2 YNFKEQ, per germline. Trimming took 0 bases from V and 0 from J, leaving 9 bases between them. CDR3 sequence: CASSQEGADSNQPQHF. CDR3 in DNA: TGTGCCAGCAGCCAAGAAGGGGCAGATAGCAATCAGCCCCAGCATTTT.

The chain uses TRBV19 and TRBJ1-2; unclear D gene. Looked up from germline, CDR1 is LNHDA and CDR2 is SQIVND (reference sequence). With 5 bases removed from V and 4 bases from J, the gap between germline ends came to 8 bases. The CDR3 runs to 12 residues. As DNA, the CDR3 is TGTGCCAGTAGTCCCGGGGTCTATGGCTACACCTTC. As protein: CASSPGVYGYTF.

This clone was observed a handful of times. The chain uses TRBV7-2 and TRBJ1-5; D is perhaps TRBD1 (6 bases). Germline V lookup: CDR1 SGHTA, CDR2 FQGNSA. CDR3 length: 13 residues. The germline V and J ends were trimmed by 5 bases and 7 bases, with 12 bases remaining between them. CDR3 nucleotides: TGTGCCAGCAGCAACAGGGTGGGACAGCCCCAGCATTTT. Protein sequence: CASSNRVGQPQHF.

The CDR3 DNA is TGCAGCGTTGAAGAGCGCTTAGCTAACTATGGCTACACCTTC. This sequence encodes CSVEERLANYGYTF. The chain is built from TRBV29-1 and TRBJ1-2; no clear D. Trimming left V 0 bases short and J 0 bases short, with 8 bases between. CDR3 length: 14 residues. Germline V CDR1 and CDR2: SQVTM, ANQGSEA.

The table lists this clone with many counts. V usage is TRBV11-2 and J usage is TRBJ1-1; 7 nucleotides line up with TRBD1. V lost 5 bases, J lost 6 bases, and 9 bases stayed unmatched. Germline values: CDR1 SGHAT, CDR2 FQNNGV. CDR3 size: 14 residues. The CDR3: CASSLRQGSSEAFF. Here the CDR3 DNA reads TGTGCCAGCAGCCTTCGACAGGGATCATCTGAAGCTTTCTTT. Complete variable domain (other parts from reference TRBV11-2 and TRBJ1-1): EAGVAQSPRYKIIEKRQSVAFWCNPISGHATLYWYQQILGQGPKLLIQFQNNGVVDDSQLPKDRFSAERLKGVDSTLKIQPAKLEDSAVYLCASSLRQGSSEAFFGQGTRLTVV.

CDR3 DNA sequence: TGTGCCAGCAGTCTTCAGGGGGCCACCTACGAGCAGTACTTC. This translates into CASSLQGATYEQYF. The chain uses TRBV27 and TRBJ2-7; TRBD1 agrees at 8 bases. In germline, CDR1 is MNHEY, CDR2 SMNVEV (reference sequence). V was clipped by 5 bases and J by 2 bases; unmatched bases: 5. The CDR3 consists of 14 residues.